Presented here are 21 T cell receptor beta chains from one specimen sequenced in a study of blood T cell repertoires in COVID-19. Only in-frame clones appear in the TCRdb table, and some are missing; sequencing was by immunoSEQ multiplex PCR. The repertoire holds roughly 280,000 clones, with roughly nine tenths as singletons. The specimen sequenced was peripheral blood. These receptors came from a woman aged 50 to 65 who had recovered from COVID-19.

This chain connects TRBV5-1 to TRBJ1-1; D possibly corresponds to TRBD1 (5 bases). Germline-derived CDR1 and CDR2 are SGHRS and YFSETQ. V was trimmed by 2 bases and J by 5 bases, leaving 19 bases between them. There are 16 residues in the CDR3. The CDR3, as DNA: TGCGCCAGCAGCTTTACCCTAGGGTCGGGGGTAACTGAAGCTTTCTTT. Amino acids: CASSFTLGSGVTEAFF.

The chain joins TRBV13 to TRBJ2-5; D unresolved. V shed 5 bases and J shed 5 bases, with 12 bases lying between them. CDR3 size: 13 residues. Germline CDR1 is PRHDT and CDR2 is FYEKMQ (reference sequence). The CDR3 loop is CASSPGWSETQYF. In nucleotides, the CDR3 is TGTGCCAGCAGCCCCGGGTGGTCGGAGACCCAGTACTTC.

The chain links TRBV30 to TRBJ2-5; a weak D match, TRBD2 (6 bases). The CDR3 covers 13 residues. Germline assignment: CDR1 GTSNPN and CDR2 SVGIG (reference sequence). V lost 0 bases to trimming and J lost 5 bases, with 10 bases between them. CDR3 DNA: TGTGCCTGGAGTGTACTAGCCGCCGAGACCCAGTACTTC. Its protein product is CAWSVLAAETQYF.

This sequence joins TRBV5-1 and TRBJ2-5; maybe TRBD1 (5 bases). CDR3 size: 14 residues. Germline values: CDR1 SGHRS, CDR2 YFSETQ. Deletions cut 6 bases from V and 2 bases from J, with 14 bases between. CDR3: CASKGQAGQETQYF. For the CDR3, the DNA is TGCGCCAGCAAGGGTCAGGCAGGGCAAGAGACCCAGTACTTC. Full variable domain (remainder filled in from reference TRBV5-1 and TRBJ2-5): KAGVTQTPRYLIKTRGQQVTLSCSPISGHRSVSWYQQTPGQGLQFLFEYFSETQRNKGNFPGRFSGRQFSNSRSEMNVSTLELGDSALYLCASKGQAGQETQYFGPGTRLLVL.

The chain combines TRBV4-1 with TRBJ2-3; D uncertain. The V gene's germline CDR1 is MGHRA and CDR2 YSYEKL. The germline V and J ends were trimmed by 4 bases and 1 base, with 12 bases remaining between them. This CDR3 is 15 amino acids long. CDR3 sequence: CASSPYHRGTDTQYF. CDR3 sequence (DNA): TGCGCCAGCAGCCCTTACCATCGGGGCACAGATACGCAGTATTTT.

The chain couples TRBV30 to TRBJ1-5, with 8 bases identical to TRBD1. CDR1 is GTSNPN, CDR2 SVGIG, per germline (reference sequence). The CDR3 spans 14 residues. J gave up 3 bases and V 3 bases, and 4 bases lay outside the gene matches. The CDR3 loop is CAWSGDRNNQPQHF. CDR3 DNA: TGTGCCTGGAGCGGGGACAGGAACAATCAGCCCCAGCATTTT. The full variable domain, in which reference TRBV30 and TRBJ1-5 provide the parts outside the CDR3, is SQTIHQWPATLVQPVGSPLSLECTVEGTSNPNLYWYRQAAGRGLQLLFYSVGIGQISSEVPQNLSASRPQDRQFILSSKKLLLSDSGFYLCAWSGDRNNQPQHFGDGTRLSIL.

The rearrangement joins TRBV7-2 to TRBJ1-1, with D maybe TRBD1 (5 bases). The CDR3 runs 14 residues. Trimming took off 2 bases at V and 0 bases at J, with 7 bases between the two ends. Germline CDR1 reads SGHTA; CDR2 reads FQGNSA. The DNA of the CDR3 is TGTGCCAGCAGCTTACCAGGGATGAACACTGAAGCTTTCTTT. This sequence encodes CASSLPGMNTEAFF.

The rearrangement uses TRBV7-2 and TRBJ2-3; 12 positions agree with TRBD2. Trimming removed 5 bases from V and 2 bases from J; junction bases left unmatched: 8. CDR1 SGHTA and CDR2 FQGNSA come from the germline V gene. The CDR3 has 17 amino acids. CDR3 residues: CASSHAGLAGLTDTQYF. The CDR3 region has the DNA TGTGCCAGCAGCCATGCCGGACTAGCGGGGCTCACAGATACGCAGTATTTT.

This clone was found a few times. J is TRBJ2-1 and V is TRBV14, with D perhaps matching TRBD2 (5 bases). Deletions cut 4 bases from V and 6 bases from J, with 13 bases between. Per the germline V gene, CDR1 is SGHDN and CDR2 is FVKESK. The CDR3 loop spans 14 amino acids. CDR3 region: CASSPHAGVNEQFF. CDR3 DNA sequence: TGTGCCAGCAGCCCCCACGCCGGGGTCAATGAGCAGTTCTTC.

The chain uses TRBV7-6 and TRBJ2-1, with a tentative D call TRBD2 (6 bases). Trimming cost V 2 bases and J 4 bases, with 15 bases left between them. Germline V lookup: CDR1 SGHVS, CDR2 FNYEAQ. This CDR3 is 16 amino acids long. CDR3 nucleotides: TGTGCCAGCAGCTTATTTAGGCTAGCGACGTACAATGAGCAGTTCTTC. As protein: CASSLFRLATYNEQFF.

V gene TRBV5-6 combines with J gene TRBJ1-1, with 9 bases identical to TRBD1. The CDR3 has 14 amino acids. CDR1 SGHDT and CDR2 YYEEEE come from the germline V gene. With V trimmed by 4 bases and J by 5 bases, 6 bases remained unmatched. CDR3 nucleotides: TGTGCCAGCAGCCTCGGGACAGGGAGGACTGAAGCTTTCTTT. Translation gives CASSLGTGRTEAFF.

The chain uses TRBV2 and TRBJ1-4; the D gene is possibly TRBD1 (6 bases). CDR1 and CDR2 from the germline V gene are SNHLY and FYNNEI. The CDR3 loop spans 11 amino acids. Trimming shortened V by 6 bases and J by 10 bases, and 9 bases separated the two germline ends. CDR3 sequence (DNA): TGTGCCAGCAGGGACAGCGCAAAACTGTTTTTT. It yields the protein CASRDSAKLFF. Filled out from reference TRBV2 and TRBJ1-4, the complete variable domain reads EPEVTQTPSHQVTQMGQEVILRCVPISNHLYFYWYRQILGQKVEFLVSFYNNEISEKSEIFDDQFSVERPDGSNFTLKIRSTKLEDSAMYFCASRDSAKLFFGSGTQLSVL.

This clone has only a few counts. The rearrangement links TRBV24-1 to TRBJ1-2; D unclear. Between the trimmed V and J ends, which lost 1 base and 4 bases, there was a span of 9 bases. Germline lookup yields CDR1 KGHDR and CDR2 SFDVKD. The CDR3 runs to 14 residues. As DNA, the CDR3 is TGTGCCACCAGTGATTTCTCCCTATCCTATGGCTACACCTTC. As protein: CATSDFSLSYGYTF.

The rearrangement joins TRBV4-2 to TRBJ1-4; 9 bases align to TRBD1. With V trimmed by 2 bases and J by 1 base, 11 bases remained unmatched. CDR3 length: 19 residues. The germline gives CDR1 LGHNA, CDR2 YNFKEQ. The CDR3 sequence is CASSQPLGGQGQTNEKLFF. The CDR3 coding sequence is TGTGCCAGCAGCCAACCCTTAGGGGGACAGGGACAAACTAATGAAAAACTGTTTTTT.

V and J are TRBV7-9 and TRBJ2-2; tentative D call: TRBD2 (5 bases). V lost 5 bases to trimming and J lost 7 bases, with 11 bases between them. Per the germline V gene, CDR1 is SEHNR and CDR2 is FQNEAQ (reference sequence). The CDR3 has 13 amino acids. CDR3: CASSREGIGELFF. CDR3 nucleotide sequence: TGTGCCAGCAGCCGAGAGGGCATCGGGGAGCTGTTTTTT.

This clone was detected only once. This rearrangement joins TRBV5-6 to TRBJ1-5; unclear D gene. CDR3 length: 15 amino acids. V was shortened by 0 bases and J by 0 bases, with 7 bases between the two germline ends. CDR1 and CDR2 (germline): SGHDT, YYEEEE. CDR3 amino acids: CASSLGYSSNQPQHF. The CDR3 nucleotides are TGTGCCAGCAGCTTGGGATACAGTAGCAATCAGCCCCAGCATTTT. Full variable domain (remainder filled in from reference TRBV5-6 and TRBJ1-5): DAGVTQSPTHLIKTRGQQVTLRCSPKSGHDTVSWYQQALGQGPQFIFQYYEEEERQRGNFPDRFSGHQFPNYSSELNVNALLLGDSALYLCASSLGYSSNQPQHFGDGTRLSIL.

The gene calls are TRBV11-3 and TRBJ1-1, with a tentative D call TRBD1 (5 bases). The V gene's germline CDR1 is SGHNT and CDR2 YENEEA. The CDR3 spans 14 residues. Trimming pared 4 bases from V and 2 bases from J, leaving 11 bases between. The CDR3 region is CASSSGDGNTEAFF. The CDR3 DNA reads TGTGCCAGCAGCTCGGGGGACGGTAACACTGAAGCTTTCTTT.

The chain has TRBV27 and TRBJ1-4; 9 bases line up with TRBD1. The CDR3 consists of 14 residues. Unmatched junction bases numbered 5, after V lost 4 bases and J lost 8 bases. Germline V gene sequence: CDR1 MNHEY, CDR2 SMNVEV (reference sequence). For the CDR3, the DNA is TGTGCCAGCAGTTGGGGGACAGGGATCGAAAAACTGTTTTTT. Its translation: CASSWGTGIEKLFF.

CDR3 bases: TGTGCCAGCAGTGCCCGTGCGACGACTCACTATGGCTACACCTTC. This encodes CASSARATTHYGYTF. This rearrangement joins TRBV27 to TRBJ1-2, with unresolved D. Trimming removed 5 bases from V and 3 bases from J, with 16 bases in between. Germline assignment: CDR1 MNHEY and CDR2 SMNVEV (reference sequence). This CDR3 is 15 amino acids long.

The CDR3 protein is CASSFGLGGAGDEQFF. The CDR3 DNA follows: TGTGCCAGCAGTTTTGGGTTAGGAGGGGCCGGGGATGAGCAGTTCTTC. The rearrangement joins TRBV6-5 to TRBJ2-1, with D possibly matching TRBD2 (6 bases). Germline V CDR1 and CDR2: MNHEY, SVGAGI. The CDR3 loop spans 16 amino acids. The V gene lost 4 bases and the J gene lost 8 bases, with 21 bases spanning the gap.

The chain joins TRBV7-2 to TRBJ1-2; tentatively, D is TRBD1 (5 bases). The CDR3 spans 13 residues. The V end lost 3 bases, the J end lost 6 bases, and 11 bases lay between the germline ends. Germline V gene lookup returns CDR1 SGHTA and CDR2 FQGNSA. Written as DNA, the CDR3 is TGTGCCAGCAGCTTGTGGACATCCGATGGCTACACCTTC. This codes for CASSLWTSDGYTF.